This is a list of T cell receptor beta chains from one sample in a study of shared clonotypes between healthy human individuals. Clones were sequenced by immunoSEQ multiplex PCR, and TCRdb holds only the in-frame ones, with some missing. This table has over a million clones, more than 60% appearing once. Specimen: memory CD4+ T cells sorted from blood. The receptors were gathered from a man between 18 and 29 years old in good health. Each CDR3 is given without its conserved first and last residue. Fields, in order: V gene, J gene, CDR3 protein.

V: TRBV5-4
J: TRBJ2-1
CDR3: ASSAGQTYNEQF

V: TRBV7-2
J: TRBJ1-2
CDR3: ASSPYGVVGYGYT

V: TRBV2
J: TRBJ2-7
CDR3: ASSRQTSGRAYEQY

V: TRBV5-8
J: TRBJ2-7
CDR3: ASSSLGQAVYEQY

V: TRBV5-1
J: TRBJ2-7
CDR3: ASSDRVNYEQY

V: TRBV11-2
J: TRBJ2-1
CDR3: ASSKGGQNYNEQF

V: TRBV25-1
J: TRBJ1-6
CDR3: ASRGQFYNSPLH

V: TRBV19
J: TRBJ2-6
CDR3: ASSIVGGSGANVLT

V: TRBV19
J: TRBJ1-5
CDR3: ASTLRTGYTSNQPQH

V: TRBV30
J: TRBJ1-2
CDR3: AWGGSLKHYGYT

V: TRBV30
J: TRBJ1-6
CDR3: ASSIGDGNSPLH

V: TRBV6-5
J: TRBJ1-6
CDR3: ASRATGLNSPLH

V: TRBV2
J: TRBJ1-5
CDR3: ASSGDRNNQPQH

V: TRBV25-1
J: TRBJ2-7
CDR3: ASNRVDEQY

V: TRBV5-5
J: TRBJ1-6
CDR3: ASTTVGGLNSPLH

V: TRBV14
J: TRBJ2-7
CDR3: ASSQAGAAGYEQY

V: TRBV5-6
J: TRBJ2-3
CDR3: ASNRQREADTQY

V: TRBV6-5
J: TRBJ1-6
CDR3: ASSQDTSPLH

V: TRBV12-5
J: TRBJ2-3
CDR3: ASGLGGKNTDTQY

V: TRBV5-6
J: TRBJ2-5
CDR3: ASSRKGRGLFQETQY

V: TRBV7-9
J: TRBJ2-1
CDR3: ASSLTHPTLDEQF

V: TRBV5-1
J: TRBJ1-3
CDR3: ASTRGGDRAASGNTIY

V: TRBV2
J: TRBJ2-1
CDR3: ASSLLASGTNEQF

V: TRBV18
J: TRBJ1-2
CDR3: ASSPPHRGYGYT

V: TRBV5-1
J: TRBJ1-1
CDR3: ASSSGTANTEAF

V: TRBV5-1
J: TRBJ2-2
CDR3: ASSLTITGELF

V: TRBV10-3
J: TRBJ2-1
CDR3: AMSSGRANEQF

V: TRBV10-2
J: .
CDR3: ASRVDGPYEQY

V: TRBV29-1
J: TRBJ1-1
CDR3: SVNRGTEAF

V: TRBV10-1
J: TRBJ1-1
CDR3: ASSAGMNTEAF

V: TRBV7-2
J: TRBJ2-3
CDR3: ASSFPSGSTDTQY

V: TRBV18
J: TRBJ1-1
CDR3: ASSPSDKNTEAF

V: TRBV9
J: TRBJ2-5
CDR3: ASSVASRRGETQY